The clone carrying this T cell receptor beta chain was observed a few times. Its antigen is not known. This record belongs to a study of T-cell memory formation after mild COVID-19. About the study: Across donors, TCR clusters were largely donor specific. Points from the study as a whole: Second-wave clones reaching peak frequency on day 37 lacked confirmed SARS-CoV-2 specificity.

Germline V gene data show CDR1 as SNHLY and CDR2 as FYNNEI. V was shortened by 6 bases and J by 2 bases, with 8 bases between the two germline ends. There are 12 residues in the CDR3. Libraries for TCRalpha and TCRbeta carried sample barcodes and unique molecular identifiers via 5'RACE. One entry per CDR3 protein results from TCRdb running MiXCR on the 5' RACE reads. This repertoire shows about 400,000 distinct CDR3 sequences, roughly 17% found once; its top ten account for 20% to 25%. V usage is TRBV2 and J usage is TRBJ2-7; no definite D call. The sample taken for sequencing was PBMCs or a T cell subset sorted from them (not recorded which). This receptor was taken from a man younger than 35 who had mild COVID-19 (a few samples of this study predate the infection). Cell type and time point are not known. The CDR3 DNA follows: TGTGCCAGCAGCTGGGGTACCTACGAGCAGTACTTC. It encodes CASSWGTYEQYF.